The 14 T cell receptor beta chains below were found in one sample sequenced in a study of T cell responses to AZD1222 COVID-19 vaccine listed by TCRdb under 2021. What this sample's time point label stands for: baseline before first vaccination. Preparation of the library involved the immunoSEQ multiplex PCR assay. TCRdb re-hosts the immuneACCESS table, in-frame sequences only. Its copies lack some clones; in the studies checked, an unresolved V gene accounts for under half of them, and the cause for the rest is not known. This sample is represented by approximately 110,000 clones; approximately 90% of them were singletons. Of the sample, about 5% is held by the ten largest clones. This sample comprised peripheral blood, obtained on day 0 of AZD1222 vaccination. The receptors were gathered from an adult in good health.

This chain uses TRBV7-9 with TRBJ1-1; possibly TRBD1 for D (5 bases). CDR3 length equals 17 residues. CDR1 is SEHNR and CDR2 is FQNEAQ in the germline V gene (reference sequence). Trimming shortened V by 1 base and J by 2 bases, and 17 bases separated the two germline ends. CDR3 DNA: TGTGCCAGCAGCTTAGAACCCCCGGGACCCACTAACACTGAAGCTTTCTTT. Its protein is CASSLEPPGPTNTEAFF.

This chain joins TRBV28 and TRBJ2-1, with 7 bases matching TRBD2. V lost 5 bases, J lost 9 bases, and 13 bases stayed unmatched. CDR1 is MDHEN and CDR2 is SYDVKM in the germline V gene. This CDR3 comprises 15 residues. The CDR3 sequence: CASSSSRTSLSEQFF. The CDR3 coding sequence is TGTGCCAGCAGTAGTTCTCGGACTAGTCTTAGTGAGCAGTTCTTC.

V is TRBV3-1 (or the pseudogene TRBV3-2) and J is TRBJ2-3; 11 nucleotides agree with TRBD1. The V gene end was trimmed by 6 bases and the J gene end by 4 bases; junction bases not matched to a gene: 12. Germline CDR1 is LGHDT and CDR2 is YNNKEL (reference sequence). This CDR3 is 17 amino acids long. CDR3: CASSFHRTGGAADTQYF. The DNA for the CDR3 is TGTGCCAGCAGTTTTCACAGGACAGGGGGCGCCGCAGATACGCAGTATTTT.

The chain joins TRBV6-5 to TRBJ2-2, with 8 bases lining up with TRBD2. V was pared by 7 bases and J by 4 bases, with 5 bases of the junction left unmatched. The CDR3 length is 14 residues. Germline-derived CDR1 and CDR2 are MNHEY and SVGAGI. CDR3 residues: CASKRTSSTGELFF. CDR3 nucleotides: TGTGCCAGCAAGCGGACTAGCTCCACCGGGGAGCTGTTTTTT.

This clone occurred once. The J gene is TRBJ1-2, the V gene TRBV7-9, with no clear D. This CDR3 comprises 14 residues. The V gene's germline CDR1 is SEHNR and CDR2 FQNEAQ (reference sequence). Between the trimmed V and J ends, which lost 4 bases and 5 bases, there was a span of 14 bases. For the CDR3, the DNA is TGTGCCAGCAGCTCAAACGAGGGTTCTTATGGCTACACCTTC. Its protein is CASSSNEGSYGYTF.

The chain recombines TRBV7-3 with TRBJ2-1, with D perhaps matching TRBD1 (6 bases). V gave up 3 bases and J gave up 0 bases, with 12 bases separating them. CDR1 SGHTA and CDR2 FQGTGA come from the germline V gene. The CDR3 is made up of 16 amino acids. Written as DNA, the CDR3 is TGTGCCAGCAGCTTGATTTTGACAGGCTCCTACAATGAGCAGTTCTTC. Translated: CASSLILTGSYNEQFF.

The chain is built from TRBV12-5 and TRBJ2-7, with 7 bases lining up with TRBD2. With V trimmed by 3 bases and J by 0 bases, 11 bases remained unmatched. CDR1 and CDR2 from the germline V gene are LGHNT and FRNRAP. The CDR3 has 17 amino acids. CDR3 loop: CASGFLFGRGTSYEQYF. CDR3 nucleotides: TGTGCTAGTGGTTTTCTGTTTGGGCGGGGGACCTCCTACGAGCAGTACTTC.

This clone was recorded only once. CDR3 region: CASSGGDRLNTEAFF. As DNA, the CDR3 is TGTGCCAGCAGTGGGGGGGACCGCTTGAACACTGAAGCTTTCTTT. The V call is TRBV28, the J call TRBJ1-1, with D possibly TRBD1 on 5 matching bases. This CDR3 has 15 residues. Germline CDR1 reads MDHEN; CDR2 reads SYDVKM. V gave up 5 bases and J gave up 0 bases, with 13 bases separating them.

CDR3 DNA sequence: TGTGCCAGCAGCTTTGGTTTCAACTTAAGAAACACTGAAGCTTTCTTT. This sequence encodes CASSFGFNLRNTEAFF. This chain joins TRBV5-6 and TRBJ1-1; no clear D gene. From germline, CDR1 is SGHDT and CDR2 YYEEEE. The CDR3 extends over 16 amino acids. Trimming took off 2 bases at V and 2 bases at J, with 16 bases between the two ends.

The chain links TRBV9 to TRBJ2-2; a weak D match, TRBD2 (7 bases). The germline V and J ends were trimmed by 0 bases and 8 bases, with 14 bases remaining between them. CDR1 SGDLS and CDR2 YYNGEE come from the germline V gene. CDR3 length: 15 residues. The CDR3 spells CASSVVPGGSGELFF. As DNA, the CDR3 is TGTGCCAGCAGCGTAGTCCCGGGGGGCAGTGGGGAGCTGTTTTTT.

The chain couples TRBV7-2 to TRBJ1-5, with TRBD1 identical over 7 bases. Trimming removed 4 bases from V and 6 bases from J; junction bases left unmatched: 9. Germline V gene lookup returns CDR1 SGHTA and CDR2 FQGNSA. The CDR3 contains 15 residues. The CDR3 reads CASSSGGQDRQPQHF. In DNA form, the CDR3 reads TGTGCCAGCAGCTCAGGGGGGCAAGATCGTCAGCCCCAGCATTTT.

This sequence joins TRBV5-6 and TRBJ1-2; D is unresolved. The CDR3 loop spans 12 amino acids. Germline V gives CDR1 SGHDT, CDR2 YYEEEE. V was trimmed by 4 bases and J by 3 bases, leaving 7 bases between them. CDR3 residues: CASSAYHYGYTF. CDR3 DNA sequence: TGTGCCAGCAGCGCCTATCACTATGGCTACACCTTC.

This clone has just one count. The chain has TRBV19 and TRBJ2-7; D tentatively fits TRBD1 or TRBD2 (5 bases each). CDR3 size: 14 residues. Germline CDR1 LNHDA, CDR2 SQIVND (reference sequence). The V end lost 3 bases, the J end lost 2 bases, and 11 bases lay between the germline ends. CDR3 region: CASSIRGLPYEQYF. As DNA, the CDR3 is TGTGCCAGTAGTATCCGGGGCCTTCCCTACGAGCAGTACTTC. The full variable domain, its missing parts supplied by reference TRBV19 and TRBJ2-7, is DGGITQSPKYLFRKEGQNVTLSCEQNLNHDAMYWYRQDPGQGLRLIYYSQIVNDFQKGDIAEGYSVSREKKESFPLTVTSAQKNPTAFYLCASSIRGLPYEQYFGPGTRLTVT.

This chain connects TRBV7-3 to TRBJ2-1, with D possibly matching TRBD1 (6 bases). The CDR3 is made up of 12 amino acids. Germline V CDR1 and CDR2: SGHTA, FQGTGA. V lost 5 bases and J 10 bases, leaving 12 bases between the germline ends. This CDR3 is CASSRGGSEQFF. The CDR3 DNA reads TGTGCCAGCAGCCGAGGGGGTAGCGAGCAGTTCTTC.